Below, 5 T cell receptor beta chains from the same sample are listed, as sequenced in a study of human T cells and chemical hapten exposure (dated by TCRdb to the early 2020s). The time point tag for this specimen amounts to: patch test 2, 6 weeks after DPC sensitization. The label giving this sample's treatment or condition can be read as: therapeutic diphenylcyclopropenone sensitization with weekly scalp DPC. The library relied on RACE. The reads were generated on a NextSeq 500. TCRdb cleaned the public reads at Q25 with fastp, built clones with MiXCR and kept in-frame beta chains. For every CDR3 protein sequence, its rows merge into one entry that carries the most common genes and DNA. The sample table records a few hundred thousand distinct CDR3 sequences; roughly 6.3% of these occur just once. The ten largest make up about 5% of the sample. The input for sequencing was whole blood, taken in connection with sensitization to the hapten diphenylcyclopropenone (DPC). The origin of the receptors is a woman under 30 with alopecia areata. Some clones in this sample may be carry-over from other donors' samples.

V and J are TRBV6-2 or TRBV6-3 and TRBJ1-5; D remains ambiguous. CDR3 length: 13 amino acids. Per the germline V gene, CDR1 is MNHEY and CDR2 is SVGEGT. Trimming took 7 bases from V and 1 from J, leaving 8 bases between them. The DNA for the CDR3 is TGTGCCAGCAAGGAGGACAGCAATCAGCCCCAGCATTTT. Translating it yields CASKEDSNQPQHF.

This clonotype has at least ten counts. The V call is TRBV4-3, the J call TRBJ2-3, with TRBD2 matching 7 bases. Germline lookup yields CDR1 LGHNA and CDR2 YSLEER. This CDR3 spans 19 amino acids. V trimming: 0 bases; J trimming: 0 bases; junction bases outside the gene matches: 12. This CDR3 is CASSQDLIRASGSTDTQYF. CDR3 in DNA: TGCGCCAGCAGCCAAGATTTAATACGTGCTAGCGGTAGCACAGATACGCAGTATTTT.

This clonotype was counted many times. The rearrangement joins TRBV29-1 to TRBJ1-2; 8 nucleotides align to TRBD1. Germline lookup yields CDR1 SQVTM and CDR2 ANQGSEA. The length of the CDR3 is 13 residues. J gave up 3 bases and V 2 bases, and 2 bases lay outside the gene matches. For the CDR3, the DNA is TGCAGCGTTGAAATGACAGGGGACTATGGCTACACCTTC. Residues: CSVEMTGDYGYTF.

The chain links TRBV12-3 or TRBV12-4 to TRBJ1-3; D may be TRBD1 (5 bases). This CDR3 comprises 16 residues. V shed 11 bases and J shed 1 base, with 21 bases lying between them. For the CDR3, the DNA is TGTGCCGTTTCCCCCGGGGGAGGAGAGTCTGGAAACACCATATATTTT. Its translation: CAVSPGGGESGNTIYF.

The chain combines TRBV6-2 or TRBV6-3 with TRBJ2-6; D is uncertain. Between the trimmed V and J ends, which lost 8 bases and 2 bases, there was a span of 13 bases. From germline, CDR1 is MNHEY and CDR2 SVGEGT. This CDR3 spans 15 amino acids. The CDR3 sequence is CASCKIRTGANVLTF. The CDR3 nucleotides read TGTGCCAGCTGTAAGATTAGGACTGGGGCCAACGTCCTGACTTTC.